These T cell receptor beta chains were read from a single sample in a study of blood T cell repertoires in COVID-19. Clones were sequenced by immunoSEQ multiplex PCR, and TCRdb holds only the in-frame ones, with some missing. This sample has approximately 150,000 clones; about four fifths occur once, and the top ten carry about 7.8%. The sequenced sample was peripheral blood. These receptors all come from a woman aged 55-69 years with COVID-19, enrolled during active disease. The CDR3 runs from the conserved cysteine through the conserved F or W. D genes are given only for firm matches. Size is stated for part of the rows, as once, few or many counts, or as a class when the clone is expanded.

abundance	len	v_gene	j_gene	d_gene	CDR3aa	CDR3nt
-	16	TRBV9	TRBJ1-3	TRBD1	CASSLQGQGAGNTIYF	TGTGCCAGCAGCCTACAAGGGCAGGGGGCCGGAAACACCATATATTTT
few	13	TRBV24-1	TRBJ2-2	-	CATGTLNTGELFF	TGTGCCACCGGGACATTGAACACCGGGGAGCTGTTTTTT
-	14	TRBV2	TRBJ2-7	TRBD2	CASSVVAGQGEQYF	TGTGCCAGCAGTGTGGTAGCGGGACAAGGGGAGCAGTACTTC
-	15	TRBV7-9	TRBJ2-7	TRBD1	CASRLGQGASYEQYF	TGTGCCAGCCGCTTGGGTCAGGGGGCTTCCTACGAGCAGTACTTC
-	15	TRBV2	TRBJ1-5	TRBD1	CASSRDRALNMPQHF	TGTGCCAGCAGCCGAGACAGGGCCCTGAACATGCCCCAGCATTTT
-	17	TRBV30	TRBJ1-5	-	CAWSVRGPGLSNQPQHF	TGTGCCTGGAGTGTACGGGGACCGGGACTCAGCAATCAGCCCCAGCATTTT
-	16	TRBV15	TRBJ1-2	TRBD1	CATSRGRGWINYGYTF	TGTGCCACCAGCAGGGGCAGGGGGTGGATTAACTATGGCTACACCTTC
few	15	TRBV6-5	TRBJ1-6	TRBD1	CASSYRGQGDSPLHF	TGTGCCAGCAGTTACCGAGGACAGGGAGACTCACCCCTCCACTTT
-	13	TRBV10-1	TRBJ2-4	TRBD1	CASRGQGRNIQYF	TGCGCCAGCAGGGGACAGGGGAGAAACATTCAGTACTTC
-	13	TRBV19	TRBJ1-2	TRBD1	CASSTDRDYGYTF	TGTGCCAGTAGTACCGACAGGGACTATGGCTACACCTTC
once	15	TRBV19	TRBJ2-1	TRBD2	CASSLLAGGFNEQFF	TGTGCCAGTAGCCTCCTAGCGGGGGGGTTCAATGAGCAGTTCTTC
-	13	TRBV2	TRBJ2-7	-	CASTFYSSYEQYF	TGTGCCAGCACCTTTTACAGTTCCTACGAGCAGTACTTC
-	14	TRBV30	TRBJ1-1	-	CAWSVRGRRTEAFF	TGTGCCTGGAGTGTACGGGGGAGAAGGACTGAAGCTTTCTTT
-	15	TRBV28	TRBJ1-3	-	CASRATLASGNTIYF	TGTGCCAGCAGGGCGACTTTGGCCTCTGGAAACACCATATATTTT
-	12	TRBV28	TRBJ2-1	-	CASSTRSNEQFF	TGTGCCAGCAGTACCCGGAGCAATGAGCAGTTCTTC
-	19	TRBV19	TRBJ2-1	TRBD2	CASSPTGLAGEGTYNEQFF	TGTGCCAGTAGTCCTACGGGACTAGCGGGAGAGGGCACCTACAATGAGCAGTTCTTC
-	14	TRBV6-6	TRBJ1-2	-	CASSYVGQNYGYTF	TGTGCCAGCAGTTATGTAGGACAAAACTATGGCTACACCTTC
-	15	TRBV6-5	TRBJ2-4	-	CASSSRAGWTNIQYF	TGTGCCAGCTCGTCACGGGCAGGGTGGACAAACATTCAGTACTTC
few	14	TRBV14	TRBJ2-1	TRBD2	CASSQGGTRYEQFF	TGTGCCAGCAGCCAAGGAGGGACTAGGTACGAGCAGTTCTTC
-	14	TRBV2	TRBJ2-4	TRBD2	CASSRTSGRDIQYF	TGTGCCAGCAGTCGGACTAGCGGGAGAGACATTCAGTACTTC
-	18	TRBV20-1	TRBJ1-3	TRBD1	CSASPTGDAASSGNTIYF	TGCAGTGCTAGTCCGACAGGGGACGCAGCGAGCTCTGGAAACACCATATATTTT
once	12	TRBV27	TRBJ1-2	-	CASRGRSYGYTF	TGTGCCAGCAGGGGGCGAAGCTATGGCTACACCTTC
-	18	TRBV7-9	TRBJ2-2	-	CASSTAPGHFANTGELFF	TGTGCCAGCAGTACTGCACCGGGACACTTCGCGAACACCGGGGAGCTGTTTTTT
-	18	TRBV15	TRBJ2-2	-	CATSTHPGEVENTGELFF	TGTGCCACCAGCACCCACCCCGGAGAGGTCGAGAACACCGGGGAGCTGTTTTTT
-	13	TRBV7-7	TRBJ2-1	TRBD1	CASSPDRDNEQFF	TGTGCTAGCAGCCCTGACAGGGACAATGAGCAGTTCTTC
-	13	TRBV10-1	TRBJ1-5	-	CASSDYRDQPQHF	TGCGCCAGCAGTGACTACAGGGATCAGCCCCAGCATTTT
once	17	TRBV6-6	TRBJ2-5	TRBD2	CASSPSGLAGLVETQYF	TGTGCCAGCAGTCCTTCGGGACTAGCGGGATTAGTGGAGACCCAGTACTTC
-	14	TRBV7-3	TRBJ1-5	-	CASPPLLGNQPQHF	TGTGCCTCCCCCCCCCTTCTAGGCAATCAGCCCCAGCATTTT
-	15	TRBV4-2	TRBJ1-2	TRBD1	CASSQDQGVGYGYTF	TGTGCCAGCAGCCAAGATCAGGGGGTCGGCTATGGCTACACCTTC
-	15	TRBV11-3	TRBJ2-3	TRBD2	CASSPGGGESNTQYF	TGTGCCAGCAGCCCCGGGGGAGGGGAGTCTAATACGCAGTATTTT
-	14	TRBV29-1	TRBJ1-2	TRBD1	CSVEIDRGNYGYTF	TGCAGCGTTGAAATTGACAGGGGAAACTATGGCTACACCTTC
-	15	TRBV2	TRBJ2-2	-	CASTIVVANTGELFF	TGTGCCAGCACTATAGTCGTAGCGAACACCGGGGAGCTGTTTTTT
many	15	TRBV15	TRBJ1-2	TRBD1	CATSTRTGMQGGYTF	TGTGCCACCAGCACTCGGACAGGGATGCAGGGTGGCTACACCTTC
-	13	TRBV7-2	TRBJ1-6	-	CASSWPLTSSLHF	TGTGCCAGCAGCTGGCCTTTGACTTCGTCCCTCCACTTT
-	15	TRBV9	TRBJ2-2	TRBD2	CASNLAGGNTGELFF	TGTGCCAGCAATCTAGCGGGGGGAAACACCGGGGAGCTGTTTTTT
-	15	TRBV28	TRBJ1-3	-	CASSLRHPSGNTIYF	TGTGCCAGCAGTCTTAGACATCCCTCTGGAAACACCATATATTTT
-	11	TRBV28	TRBJ2-7	-	CASSHSYEQYF	TGTGCCAGCAGCCACTCCTACGAGCAGTACTTC
-	16	TRBV5-1	TRBJ2-1	TRBD1	CASSLVTGGYSNEQFF	TGCGCCAGCAGCTTGGTTACAGGGGGTTACAGCAATGAGCAGTTCTTC
-	13	TRBV27	TRBJ1-6	-	CASSLSLKSPLHF	TGTGCCAGCAGTTTGAGTCTGAAATCACCCCTCCACTTT
-	13	TRBV19	TRBJ2-5	-	CASNIRGTETQYF	TGTGCCAGCAATATCAGGGGCACGGAGACCCAGTACTTC
-	13	TRBV5-4	TRBJ1-1	-	CASSPRGTSEAFF	TGTGCCAGCAGCCCCCGAGGGACAAGTGAAGCTTTCTTT
-	18	TRBV9	TRBJ2-5	TRBD2	CASSEGKRGGGTEETQYF	TGTGCCAGCAGCGAAGGCAAACGGGGCGGGGGGACCGAAGAGACCCAGTACTTC
-	14	TRBV19	TRBJ2-3	-	CASSMGAVTDTQYF	TGTGCCAGTAGTATGGGAGCAGTCACAGATACGCAGTATTTT
once	16	TRBV7-2	TRBJ2-3	-	CASSLDIGVMADTQYF	TGTGCCAGCAGCTTAGATATAGGGGTTATGGCAGATACGCAGTATTTT
-	16	TRBV27	TRBJ2-1	TRBD2	CASSFGTSGSYNEQFF	TGTGCCAGCAGTTTCGGGACTAGCGGTTCCTACAATGAGCAGTTCTTC
-	15	TRBV5-6	TRBJ1-6	-	CASSPTPGYNSPLHF	TGTGCCAGCAGCCCGACCCCAGGTTATAATTCACCCCTCCACTTT
-	16	TRBV5-4	TRBJ2-1	-	CASSFRGAQGYNEQFF	TGTGCCAGCAGCTTTCGGGGGGCGCAGGGGTACAATGAGCAGTTCTTC
-	15	TRBV7-2	TRBJ2-5	-	CASSLSGLGDETQYF	TGTGCCAGCAGCTTAAGCGGGCTGGGGGACGAGACCCAGTACTTC
-	15	TRBV30	TRBJ2-1	TRBD2	CAWRRSGSSYNEQFF	TGTGCCTGGAGAAGGAGCGGGAGCTCCTACAATGAGCAGTTCTTC
-	14	TRBV7-8	TRBJ2-3	-	CASSRPASRNTQYF	TGTGCCAGCAGTCGGCCCGCGTCGCGGAATACGCAGTATTTT
-	12	TRBV27	TRBJ2-1	-	CASRSTGNEQFF	TGTGCCAGCAGGTCAACAGGCAATGAGCAGTTCTTC
-	15	TRBV11-2	TRBJ2-1	TRBD2	CASSSTSGPYNEQFF	TGTGCCAGCAGCTCGACTAGCGGTCCGTACAATGAGCAGTTCTTC
-	14	TRBV7-2	TRBJ1-6	-	CASRTRGYNSPLHF	TGTGCCAGCAGGACTCGGGGGTATAATTCACCCCTCCACTTT